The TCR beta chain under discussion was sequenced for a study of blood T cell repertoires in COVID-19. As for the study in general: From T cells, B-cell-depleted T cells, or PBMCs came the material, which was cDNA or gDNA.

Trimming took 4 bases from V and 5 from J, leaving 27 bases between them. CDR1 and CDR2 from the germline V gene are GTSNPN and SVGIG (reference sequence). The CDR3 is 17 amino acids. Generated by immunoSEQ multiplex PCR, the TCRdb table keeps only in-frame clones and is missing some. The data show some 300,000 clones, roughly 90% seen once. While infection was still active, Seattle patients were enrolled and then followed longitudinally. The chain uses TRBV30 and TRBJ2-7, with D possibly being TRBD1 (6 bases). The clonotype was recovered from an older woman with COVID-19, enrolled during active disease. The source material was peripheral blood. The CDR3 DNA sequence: TGTGCCTGGACTCCAGGGGTACTTGAACTACACCTCCACGAGCAGTACTTC. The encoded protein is CAWTPGVLELHLHEQYF. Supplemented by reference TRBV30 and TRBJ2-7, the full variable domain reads SQTIHQWPATLVQPVGSPLSLECTVEGTSNPNLYWYRQAAGRGLQLLFYSVGIGQISSEVPQNLSASRPQDRQFILSSKKLLLSDSGFYLCAWTPGVLELHLHEQYFGPGTRLTVT.